Below, 19 T cell receptor beta chains from the same sample are listed, as sequenced in a study of shared T cell receptors in the human thymus. Sequencing used immunoSEQ multiplex PCR; TCRdb keeps in-frame clones, though not all of them. The sample consists of some 720,000 clones, around nine tenths of them appearing once. The sample was also linked to a second study, of human thymus T cells.

The sequenced material came from thymocytes. The receptors derive from a boy younger than two with a congenital heart defect.

V and J are TRBV4-3 and TRBJ2-7, with 10 bases matching TRBD1. Trimming removed 3 bases from V and 4 bases from J; junction bases left unmatched: 12. The CDR3 runs 17 residues. Per the germline V gene, CDR1 is LGHNA and CDR2 is YSLEER. CDR3 loop: CASSQRAGTGVQYEQYF. The CDR3 nucleotides are TGCGCCAGCAGCCAGCGGGCCGGGACAGGGGTTCAGTACGAGCAGTACTTC.

This clone has a single count. The sample contains more than one DNA sequence encoding this CDR3. V and J are TRBV7-8 and TRBJ2-7, with 12 bases that match TRBD2. Losses at the gene ends were 5 bases for V and 1 base for J; bases not matched to a gene: 3. This CDR3 has 15 residues. CDR1 and CDR2 from the germline V gene are SGHVS and FQNEAQ. CDR3 in DNA: TGTGCCAGCAGCCTCGGGACTAGCGGGTCCTACGAGCAGTACTTC. It translates to CASSLGTSGSYEQYF.

CDR3 sequence reads: CASSPSRLAGEYEQYF. CDR3 coding DNA: TGTGCCAGCAGCCCCTCCCGACTAGCGGGAGAATACGAGCAGTACTTC. V is TRBV5-6 and J is TRBJ2-7; 12 bases agree with TRBD2. Germline trimming cut 4 bases from V and 4 bases from J; bases unmatched to any gene: 9. CDR3 length: 16 residues. Germline CDR1 is SGHDT and CDR2 is YYEEEE. Variable domain in full (rest from reference TRBV5-6 and TRBJ2-7): DAGVTQSPTHLIKTRGQQVTLRCSPKSGHDTVSWYQQALGQGPQFIFQYYEEEERQRGNFPDRFSGHQFPNYSSELNVNALLLGDSALYLCASSPSRLAGEYEQYFGPGTRLTVT.

The V and J genes are TRBV7-6 and TRBJ2-3; 10 nucleotides align to TRBD2. V lost 2 bases, J lost 5 bases, and 16 bases stayed unmatched. CDR1 and CDR2 from the germline V gene are SGHVS and FNYEAQ. The length of the CDR3 is 19 residues. The CDR3 nucleotides read TGTGCCAGCAGCTTATCGCTTCGGCCTAGCGGGAGTTCGGAAGATACGCAGTATTTT. Encoded protein: CASSLSLRPSGSSEDTQYF.

This clone occurred a few times. The V and J genes are TRBV19 and TRBJ2-7; 7 bases are a match to TRBD1. This CDR3 spans 14 amino acids. V trimming: 0 bases; J trimming: 3 bases; junction bases outside the gene matches: 2. Germline loops: CDR1 LNHDA, CDR2 SQIVND (reference sequence). Here the CDR3 reads CASSIESGGYEQYF. The DNA for the CDR3 is TGTGCCAGTAGTATAGAATCAGGGGGCTACGAGCAGTACTTC.

The rearrangement uses TRBV5-4 and TRBJ1-1, with 9 bases aligning to TRBD1. The CDR3 runs to 16 residues. CDR1 is SGHNT and CDR2 is YYREEE in the germline V gene (reference sequence). Losses at the gene ends were 2 bases for V and 5 bases for J; bases not matched to a gene: 10. Here the CDR3 reads CASSFYQGQGLTEAFF. The CDR3 region has the DNA TGTGCCAGCAGCTTCTACCAGGGACAGGGCTTAACTGAAGCTTTCTTT.

This clone was counted only a few times. CDR3: CASSPGLAGRNTGELFF. The DNA of the CDR3 is TGTGCCAGCAGCCCGGGACTAGCGGGCCGGAACACCGGGGAGCTGTTTTTT. This rearrangement joins TRBV4-2 to TRBJ2-2; 12 nucleotides match TRBD2. Trimming took 4 bases from V and 1 from J; bases not matched to a gene: 4. CDR3 length equals 17 residues. Germline V gene lookup returns CDR1 LGHNA and CDR2 YNFKEQ.

The chain employs TRBV28 and TRBJ1-2; possibly TRBD1 for D (6 bases). Germline assignment: CDR1 MDHEN and CDR2 SYDVKM. The CDR3 extends over 14 amino acids. V lost 4 bases and J lost 4, with 13 bases in between. CDR3 in DNA: TGTGCCAGCAGTTCCCTAACGGACAGCTATGGCTACACCTTC. Translation: CASSSLTDSYGYTF.

The rearrangement links TRBV6-4 to TRBJ2-2, with 9 bases lining up with TRBD1. The length of the CDR3 is 18 residues. Germline assignment: CDR1 MRHNA and CDR2 SNTAGT. The junction had 15 bases not matched to a gene; V was cut back by 5 bases and J by 5 bases. The CDR3 nucleotides are TGTGCCAGCAGTCCGAGAGGATTGGGACAGGGTTGGACCGGGGAGCTGTTTTTT. It is translated as CASSPRGLGQGWTGELFF.

This chain connects TRBV7-9 to TRBJ2-1; 9 nucleotides agree with TRBD1. V lost 5 bases, J lost 6 bases, and 14 bases stayed unmatched. From germline, CDR1 is SEHNR and CDR2 FQNEAQ (reference sequence). The CDR3 spans 17 residues. The CDR3 reads CASSVTPGTGLINEQFF. CDR3 coding DNA: TGTGCCAGCAGCGTTACTCCCGGGACAGGGCTCATCAATGAGCAGTTCTTC.

The chain joins TRBV5-1 to TRBJ2-7; 10 positions match TRBD1. Trimming at V came to 4 bases and at J to 4 bases, leaving 5 bases not matched to a gene. From germline, CDR1 is SGHRS and CDR2 YFSETQ. The CDR3 is 14 residues long. CDR3 sequence: CASSPGQGLYEQYF. As DNA, the CDR3 is TGCGCCAGCAGCCCGGGACAGGGGCTGTACGAGCAGTACTTC.

Regarding this clone: Sequence at one end of the junction differs from germline and may be a read error. The rearrangement links TRBV19 to TRBJ1-2; 8 bases fit TRBD1. This CDR3 region has 14 residues. Germline-derived CDR1 and CDR2 are LNHDA and SQIVND (reference sequence). The CDR3 nucleotides are TGTGCCAGTAGTACCCCAGGACAGGGCCGTGGCTACCCCTTC. Encoded protein: CASSTPGQGRGYPF.

This clone was seen just once. V usage is TRBV11-3 and J usage is TRBJ2-3, with D hard to call. The CDR3 loop spans 13 amino acids. CDR1 and CDR2 (germline): SGHNT, YENEEA. V gave up 2 bases and J gave up 4 bases, with 7 bases separating them. CDR3 sequence reads: CASSLSSPDTQYF. The CDR3 DNA is TGTGCCAGCAGCTTATCGTCCCCAGATACGCAGTATTTT.

The chain is built from TRBV7-9 and TRBJ2-3; 9 bases are shared with TRBD2. The length of the CDR3 is 16 residues. V was clipped by 5 bases and J by 4 bases; unmatched bases: 10. CDR1 and CDR2 from the germline V gene are SEHNR and FQNEAQ (reference sequence). The CDR3 DNA follows: TGTGCCAGCAGCCCAATCGCGGGAGGGCCCTCAGATACGCAGTATTTT. Protein sequence: CASSPIAGGPSDTQYF.

The chain carries TRBV27 and TRBJ2-3; 8 bases align to TRBD1. The CDR3 contains 16 residues. CDR1 and CDR2 from the germline V gene are MNHEY and SMNVEV (reference sequence). V was pared by 8 bases and J by 1 base, with 11 bases of the junction left unmatched. CDR3 DNA: TGTGCCAGCCGTGGTTGGACAGGGACCCGCACAGATACGCAGTATTTT. Translated: CASRGWTGTRTDTQYF.

The chain recombines TRBV7-9 with TRBJ1-1; 7 nucleotides line up with TRBD1. The CDR3 sequence is 18 residues long. V dropped 0 bases and J dropped 2; count of bases not matched to a gene: 12. Germline lookup yields CDR1 SEHNR and CDR2 FQNEAQ (reference sequence). The CDR3 loop reads CASSLAPTTDRVNTEAFF. CDR3 nucleotides: TGTGCCAGCAGCTTAGCCCCGACGACAGACAGGGTCAACACTGAAGCTTTCTTT.

The DNA for the CDR3 is TGCGCCAGCAGCCAACAGGGACTAGCGGCAAGAGAGCCCACAGATACGCAGTATTTT. Residues: CASSQQGLAAREPTDTQYF. The chain joins TRBV4-1 to TRBJ2-3, with 11 bases aligning to TRBD2. The V segment lost 2 bases and the J segment 2 bases; nucleotides outside the gene matches: 12. CDR1 MGHRA and CDR2 YSYEKL come from the germline V gene. There are 19 residues in the CDR3.

The rearrangement uses TRBV28 and TRBJ2-5, with D perhaps matching TRBD1 (6 bases). The CDR3 has 14 residues. The V and J ends lost 7 bases and 3 bases respectively, with 15 bases between them. Per the germline V gene, CDR1 is MDHEN and CDR2 is SYDVKM. The CDR3: CASISTGFEETQYF. Written as DNA, the CDR3 is TGTGCCAGCATCTCGACAGGATTTGAAGAGACCCAGTACTTC. Filled out from reference TRBV28 and TRBJ2-5, the complete variable domain reads DVKVTQSSRYLVKRTGEKVFLECVQDMDHENMFWYRQDPGLGLRLIYFSYDVKMKEKGDIPEGYSVSREKKERFSLILESASTNQTSMYLCASISTGFEETQYFGPGTRLLVL.

This sequence joins TRBV5-6 and TRBJ1-1; D may be TRBD1 (6 bases). The V gene's germline CDR1 is SGHDT and CDR2 YYEEEE. Trimming took off 3 bases at V and 1 base at J, with 13 bases between the two ends. The CDR3 length is 15 residues. The CDR3 region is CASSSPRTENTEAFF. The CDR3 DNA sequence: TGTGCCAGCAGCTCCCCTCGGACAGAGAACACTGAAGCTTTCTTT.